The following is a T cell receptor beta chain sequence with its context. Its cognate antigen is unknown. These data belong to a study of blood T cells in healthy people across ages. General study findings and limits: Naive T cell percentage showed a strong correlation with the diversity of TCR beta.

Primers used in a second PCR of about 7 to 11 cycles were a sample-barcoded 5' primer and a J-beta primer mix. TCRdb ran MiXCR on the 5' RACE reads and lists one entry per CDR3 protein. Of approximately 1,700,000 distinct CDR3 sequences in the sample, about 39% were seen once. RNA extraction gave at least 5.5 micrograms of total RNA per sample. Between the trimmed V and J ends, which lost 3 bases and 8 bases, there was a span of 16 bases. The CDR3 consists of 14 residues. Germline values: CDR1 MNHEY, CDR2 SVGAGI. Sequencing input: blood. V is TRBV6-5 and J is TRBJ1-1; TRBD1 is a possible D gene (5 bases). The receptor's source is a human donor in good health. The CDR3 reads CASSYSREGHEAFF. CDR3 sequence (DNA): TGTGCCAGCAGTTATTCAAGGGAAGGACACGAAGCTTTCTTT.